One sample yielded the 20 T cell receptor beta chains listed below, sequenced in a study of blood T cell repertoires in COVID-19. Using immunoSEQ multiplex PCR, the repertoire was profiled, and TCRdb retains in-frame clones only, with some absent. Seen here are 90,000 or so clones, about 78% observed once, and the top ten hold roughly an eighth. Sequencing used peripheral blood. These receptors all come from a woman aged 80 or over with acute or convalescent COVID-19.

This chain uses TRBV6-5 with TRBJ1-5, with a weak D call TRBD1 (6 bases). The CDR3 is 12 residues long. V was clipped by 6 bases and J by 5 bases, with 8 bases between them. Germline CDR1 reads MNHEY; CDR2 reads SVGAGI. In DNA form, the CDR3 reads TGTGCCAGCAGACAGGGCGATCAGCCCCAGCATTTT. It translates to CASRQGDQPQHF.

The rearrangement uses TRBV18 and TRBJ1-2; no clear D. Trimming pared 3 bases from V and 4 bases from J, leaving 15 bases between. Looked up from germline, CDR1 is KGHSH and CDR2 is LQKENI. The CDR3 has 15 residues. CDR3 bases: TGTGCCAGCTCACCGGCACTGGATGGGCCCTATGGCTACACCTTC. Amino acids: CASSPALDGPYGYTF.

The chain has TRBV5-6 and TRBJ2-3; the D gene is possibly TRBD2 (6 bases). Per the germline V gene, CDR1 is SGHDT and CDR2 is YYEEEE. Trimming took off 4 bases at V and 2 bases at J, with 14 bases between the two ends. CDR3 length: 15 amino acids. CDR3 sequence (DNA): TGTGCCAGCAGCCCCGGGACGGGGGTCACAGATACGCAGTATTTT. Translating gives CASSPGTGVTDTQYF.

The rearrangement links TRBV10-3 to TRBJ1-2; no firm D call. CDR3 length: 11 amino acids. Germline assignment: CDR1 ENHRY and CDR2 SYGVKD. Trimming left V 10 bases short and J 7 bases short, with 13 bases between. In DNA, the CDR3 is TGTGCCACCGCCGGGATGGGTGGCTACACCTTC. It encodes CATAGMGGYTF.

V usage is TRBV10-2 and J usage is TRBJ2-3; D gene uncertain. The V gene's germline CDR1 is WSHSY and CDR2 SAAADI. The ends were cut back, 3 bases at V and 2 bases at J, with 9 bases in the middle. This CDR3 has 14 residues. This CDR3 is CASSDGPYTDTQYF. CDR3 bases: TGCGCCAGCAGTGACGGTCCCTACACAGATACGCAGTATTTT.

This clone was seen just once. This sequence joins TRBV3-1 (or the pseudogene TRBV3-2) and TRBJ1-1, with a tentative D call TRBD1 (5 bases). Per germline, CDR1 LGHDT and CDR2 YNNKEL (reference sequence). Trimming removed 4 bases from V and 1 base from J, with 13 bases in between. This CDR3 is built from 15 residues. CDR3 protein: CASSLLAGSNTEAFF. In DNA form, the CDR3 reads TGTGCCAGCAGCCTATTGGCAGGGTCGAACACTGAAGCTTTCTTT.

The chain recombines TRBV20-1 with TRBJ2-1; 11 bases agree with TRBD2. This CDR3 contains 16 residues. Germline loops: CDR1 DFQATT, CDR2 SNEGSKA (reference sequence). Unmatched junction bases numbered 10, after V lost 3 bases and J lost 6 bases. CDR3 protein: CSASGLAGGLGNEQFF. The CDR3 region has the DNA TGCAGTGCTAGTGGGCTAGCGGGGGGTTTAGGCAATGAGCAGTTCTTC.

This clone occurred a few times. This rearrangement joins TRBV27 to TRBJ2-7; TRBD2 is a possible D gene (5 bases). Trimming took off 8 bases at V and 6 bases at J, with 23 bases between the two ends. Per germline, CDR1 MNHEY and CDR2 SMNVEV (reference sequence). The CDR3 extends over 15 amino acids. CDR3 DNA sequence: TGTGCCAGCCAATCTGTTGGGCGAGGGTTGGCCGAGCAGTACTTC. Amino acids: CASQSVGRGLAEQYF.

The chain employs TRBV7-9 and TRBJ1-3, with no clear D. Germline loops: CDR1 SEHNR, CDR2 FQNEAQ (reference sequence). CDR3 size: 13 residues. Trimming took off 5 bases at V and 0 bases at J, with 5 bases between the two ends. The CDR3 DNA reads TGTGCCAGCAGCGGCAGCTCTGGAAACACCATATATTTT. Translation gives CASSGSSGNTIYF.

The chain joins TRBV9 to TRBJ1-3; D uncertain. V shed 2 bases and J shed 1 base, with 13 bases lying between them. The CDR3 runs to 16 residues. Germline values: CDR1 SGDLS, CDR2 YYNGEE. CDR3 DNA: TGTGCCAGCAGCGTTCTGCCGGTTGTATCTGGAAACACCATATATTTT. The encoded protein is CASSVLPVVSGNTIYF.

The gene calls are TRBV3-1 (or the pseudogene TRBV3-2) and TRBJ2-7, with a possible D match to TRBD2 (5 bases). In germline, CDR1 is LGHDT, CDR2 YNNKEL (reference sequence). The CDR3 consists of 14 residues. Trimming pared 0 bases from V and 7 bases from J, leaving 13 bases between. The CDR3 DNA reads TGTGCCAGCAGCCAAGATTTTGGGGAGAAGGAGCAGTACTTC. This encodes CASSQDFGEKEQYF.

CDR3 amino acids: CAVRGGASTDTQYF. The CDR3 DNA is TGTGCCGTGAGGGGGGGTGCTAGCACAGATACGCAGTATTTT. The chain links TRBV19 to TRBJ2-3, with D possibly matching TRBD2 (7 bases). The CDR3 is made up of 14 amino acids. V lost 11 bases to trimming and J lost 0 bases, with 15 bases between them. From germline, CDR1 is LNHDA and CDR2 SQIVND (reference sequence).

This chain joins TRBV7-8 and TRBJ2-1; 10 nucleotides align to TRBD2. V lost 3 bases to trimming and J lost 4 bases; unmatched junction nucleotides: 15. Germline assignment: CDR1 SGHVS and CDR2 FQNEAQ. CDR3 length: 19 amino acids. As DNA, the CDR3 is TGTGCCAGCAGCTTCGGCAGGGGACCTAGCGGGGGCCCATACAATGAGCAGTTCTTC. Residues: CASSFGRGPSGGPYNEQFF. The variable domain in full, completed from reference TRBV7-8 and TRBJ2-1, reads GAGVSQSPRYKVAKRGQDVALRCDPISGHVSLFWYQQALGQGPEFLTYFQNEAQLDKSGLPSDRFFAERPEGSVSTLKIQRTQQEDSAVYLCASSFGRGPSGGPYNEQFFGPGTRLTVL.

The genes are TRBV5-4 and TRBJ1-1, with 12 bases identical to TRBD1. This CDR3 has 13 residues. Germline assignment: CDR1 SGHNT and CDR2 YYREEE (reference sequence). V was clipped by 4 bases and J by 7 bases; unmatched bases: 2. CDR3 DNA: TGTGCCAGCAGCGGGACAGGGGGCAGTGAAGCTTTCTTT. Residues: CASSGTGGSEAFF.

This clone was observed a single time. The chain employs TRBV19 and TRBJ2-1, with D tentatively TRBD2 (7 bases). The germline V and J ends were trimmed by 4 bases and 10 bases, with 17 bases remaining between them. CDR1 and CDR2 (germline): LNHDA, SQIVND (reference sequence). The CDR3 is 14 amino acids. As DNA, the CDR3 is TGTGCCAGTAGTAGAAACCGTAGGGGGGGCGAGCAGTTCTTC. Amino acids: CASSRNRRGGEQFF.

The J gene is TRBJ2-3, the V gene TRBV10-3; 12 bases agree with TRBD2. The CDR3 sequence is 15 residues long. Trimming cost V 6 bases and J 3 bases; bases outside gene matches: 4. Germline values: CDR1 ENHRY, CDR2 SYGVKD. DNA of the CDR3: TGTGCCATCAGGTCCGGGACTAGCGGGACAGATACGCAGTATTTT. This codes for CAIRSGTSGTDTQYF.

The CDR3 reads CAWSPSLGGSYNEQFF. The CDR3 coding sequence is TGTGCCTGGAGTCCTAGCTTGGGGGGTTCCTACAATGAGCAGTTCTTC. The chain combines TRBV30 with TRBJ2-1, with a tentative D call TRBD2 (6 bases). The CDR3 runs to 16 residues. From germline, CDR1 is GTSNPN and CDR2 SVGIG (reference sequence). The germline V and J ends were trimmed by 2 bases and 1 base, with 15 bases remaining between them. Full variable domain (missing parts from reference TRBV30 and TRBJ2-1): SQTIHQWPATLVQPVGSPLSLECTVEGTSNPNLYWYRQAAGRGLQLLFYSVGIGQISSEVPQNLSASRPQDRQFILSSKKLLLSDSGFYLCAWSPSLGGSYNEQFFGPGTRLTVL.

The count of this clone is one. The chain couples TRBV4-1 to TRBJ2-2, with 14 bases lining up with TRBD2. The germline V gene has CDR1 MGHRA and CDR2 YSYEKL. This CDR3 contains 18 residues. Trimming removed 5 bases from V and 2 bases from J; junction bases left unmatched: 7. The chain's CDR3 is CASSARTSGGTNTGELFF. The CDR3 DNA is TGCGCCAGCAGCGCCCGGACTAGCGGGGGGACAAACACCGGGGAGCTGTTTTTT.

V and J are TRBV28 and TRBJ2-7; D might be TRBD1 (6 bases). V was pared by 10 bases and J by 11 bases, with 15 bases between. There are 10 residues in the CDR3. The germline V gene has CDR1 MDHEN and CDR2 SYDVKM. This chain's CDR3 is CATSQDRKYF. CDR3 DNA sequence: TGTGCCACCTCCCAGGACAGAAAGTACTTC. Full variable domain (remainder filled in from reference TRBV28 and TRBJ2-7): DVKVTQSSRYLVKRTGEKVFLECVQDMDHENMFWYRQDPGLGLRLIYFSYDVKMKEKGDIPEGYSVSREKKERFSLILESASTNQTSMYLCATSQDRKYFGPGTRLTVT.

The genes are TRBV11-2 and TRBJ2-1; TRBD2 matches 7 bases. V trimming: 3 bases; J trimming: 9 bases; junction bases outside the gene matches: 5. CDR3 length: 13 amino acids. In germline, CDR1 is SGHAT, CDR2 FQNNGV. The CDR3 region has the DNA TGTGCCAGCAGCTTCGGACTAGAGGGTGAGCAGTTCTTC. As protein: CASSFGLEGEQFF.